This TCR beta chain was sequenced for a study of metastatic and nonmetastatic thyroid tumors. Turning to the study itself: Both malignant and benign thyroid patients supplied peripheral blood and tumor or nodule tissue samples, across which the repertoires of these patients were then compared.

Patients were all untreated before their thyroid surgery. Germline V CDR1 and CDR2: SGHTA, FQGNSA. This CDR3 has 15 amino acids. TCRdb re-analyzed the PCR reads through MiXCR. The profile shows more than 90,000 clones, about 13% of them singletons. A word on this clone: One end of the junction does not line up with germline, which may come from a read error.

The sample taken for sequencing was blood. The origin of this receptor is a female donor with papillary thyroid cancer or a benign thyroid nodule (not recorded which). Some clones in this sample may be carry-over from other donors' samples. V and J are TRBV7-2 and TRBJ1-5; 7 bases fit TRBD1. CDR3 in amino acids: CASSKQGYSNHPHHF. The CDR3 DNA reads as TGTGCCAGCAGCAAACAGGGGTATAGCAATCATCCCCATCATTTT.